The clone carrying this TCR beta chain was picked up a small number of times. Until they underwent thyroid surgery, no patient had received any treatment. The data were obtained in a study of metastatic and nonmetastatic thyroid tumors. Study overall: Repertoire data that came from the blood and tumor or nodule tissue of malignant and benign thyroid patients were compared.

The CDR3 runs 17 residues. The V gene's germline CDR1 is MNHEY and CDR2 SVGAGI. Trimming removed 6 bases from V and 7 bases from J; junction bases left unmatched: 16. The authors' processing: To classify distant metastasis in papillary thyroid cancer, a model was built from CDR3 differences across clinicopathological groups. TCRdb reprocessed the PCR reads using MiXCR. None of the V and J calls come from the authors' own analysis; TCRdb made them. Of 65,000 to 70,000 clones detected, 12% to 15% appear once; the ten largest clones hold just over 6.5%. The sequence was obtained from a male donor with papillary thyroid cancer or a benign thyroid nodule (not recorded which). Some clones in this sample may be carry-over from other donors' samples. This chain joins TRBV6-5 and TRBJ2-3; TRBD2 matches at 10 bases. The sample was blood. In DNA form, the CDR3 reads TGTGCCAGCAGCACTTTTCTTGTAGCGGGGGGATTTTATACGCAGTATTTT. Translating it yields CASSTFLVAGGFYTQYF.